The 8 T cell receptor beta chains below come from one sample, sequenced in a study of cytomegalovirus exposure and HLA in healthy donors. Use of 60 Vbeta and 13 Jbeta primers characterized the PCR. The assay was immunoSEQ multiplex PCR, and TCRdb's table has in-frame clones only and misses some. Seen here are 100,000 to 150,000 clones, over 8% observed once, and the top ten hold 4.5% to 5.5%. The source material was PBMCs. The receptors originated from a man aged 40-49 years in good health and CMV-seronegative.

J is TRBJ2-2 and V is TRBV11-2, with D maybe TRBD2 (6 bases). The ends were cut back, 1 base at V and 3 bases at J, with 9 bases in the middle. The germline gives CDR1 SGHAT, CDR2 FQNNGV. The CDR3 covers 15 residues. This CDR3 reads CASSLVAGHTGELFF. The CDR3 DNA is TGTGCCAGCAGCTTAGTGGCGGGACACACCGGGGAGCTGTTTTTT.

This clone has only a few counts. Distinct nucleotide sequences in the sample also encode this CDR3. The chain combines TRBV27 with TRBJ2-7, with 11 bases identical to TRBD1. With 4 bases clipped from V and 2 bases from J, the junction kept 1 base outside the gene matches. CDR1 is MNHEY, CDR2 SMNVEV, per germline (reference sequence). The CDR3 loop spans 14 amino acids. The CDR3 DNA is TGTGCCAGCAGTTGGGGACAGGGGGCCTACGAGCAGTACTTC. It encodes CASSWGQGAYEQYF.

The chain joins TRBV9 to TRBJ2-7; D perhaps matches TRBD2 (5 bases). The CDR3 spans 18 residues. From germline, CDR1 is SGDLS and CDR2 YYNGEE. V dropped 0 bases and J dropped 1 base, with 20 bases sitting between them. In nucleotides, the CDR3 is TGTGCCAGCAGCGTAGTGTGTCTCGGGGTACTACTATCCTACGAGCAGTACTTC. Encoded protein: CASSVVCLGVLLSYEQYF.

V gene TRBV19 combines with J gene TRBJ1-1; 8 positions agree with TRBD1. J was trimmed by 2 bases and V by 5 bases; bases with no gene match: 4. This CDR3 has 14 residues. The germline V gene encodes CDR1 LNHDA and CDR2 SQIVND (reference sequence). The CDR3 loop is CASSAGQANTEAFF. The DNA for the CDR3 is TGTGCCAGTAGTGCGGGACAGGCAAACACTGAAGCTTTCTTT.

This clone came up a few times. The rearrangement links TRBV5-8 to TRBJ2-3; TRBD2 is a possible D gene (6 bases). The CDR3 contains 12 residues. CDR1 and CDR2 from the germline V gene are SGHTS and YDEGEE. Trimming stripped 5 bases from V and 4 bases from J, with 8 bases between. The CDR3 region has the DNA TGTGCCAGCAGATGGGGGGCAGATACGCAGTATTTT. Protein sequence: CASRWGADTQYF.

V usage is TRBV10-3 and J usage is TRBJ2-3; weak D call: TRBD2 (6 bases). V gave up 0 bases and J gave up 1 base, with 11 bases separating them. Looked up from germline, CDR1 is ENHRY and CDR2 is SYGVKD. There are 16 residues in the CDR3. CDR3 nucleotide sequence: TGTGCCATCAGTGAGTCGGCGGGCGGGGGCACAGATACGCAGTATTTT. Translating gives CAISESAGGGTDTQYF.

CDR3 amino acids: CASIRDRVKEKLFF. In DNA, the CDR3 is TGTGCCAGCATTCGGGACAGGGTCAAAGAAAAACTGTTTTTT. This chain connects TRBV6-6 to TRBJ1-4, with TRBD1 identical over 9 bases. V was clipped by 7 bases and J by 8 bases; unmatched bases: 8. There are 14 residues in the CDR3. Germline V lookup: CDR1 MNHNY, CDR2 SVGAGI (reference sequence).

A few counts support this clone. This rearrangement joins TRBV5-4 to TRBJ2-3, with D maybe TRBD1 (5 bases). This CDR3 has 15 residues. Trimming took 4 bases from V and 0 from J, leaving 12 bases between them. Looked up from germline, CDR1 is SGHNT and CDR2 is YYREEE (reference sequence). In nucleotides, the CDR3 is TGTGCCAGCAGCCAGGGCAGGCCGAGCACAGATACGCAGTATTTT. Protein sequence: CASSQGRPSTDTQYF.